These T cell receptor beta chains were read from a single sample in a study of blood T cell repertoires in COVID-19. The assay was immunoSEQ multiplex PCR, and TCRdb's table has in-frame clones only and misses some. The table lists over 200,000 clones, over 65% of them singletons. Sequencing was carried out using peripheral blood. These receptors were collected from a woman in her sixties or seventies with active or convalescent COVID-19. Each CDR3 is given with its conserved first and last residue. D genes are given only for firm matches. Rows may omit the clone size; those that give it use once, few, many or a size class.

d_call	clone_size	v_call	j_call	cdr3_nt	cdr3_aa
NA	NA	TRBV5-4	TRBJ2-1	TGTGCCAGCAGCTTGACTGGCACCCGGGATGAGCAGTTCTTC	CASSLTGTRDEQFF
NA	NA	TRBV3-1/TRBV3-2	TRBJ2-7	TGTGCCAGCAGCCAACTCTACGAGCAGTACTTC	CASSQLYEQYF
TRBD2	NA	TRBV9	TRBJ2-4	TGTGCCAGCAGCGTTGCTATGGGACTAGCGGGAAACATTCAGTACTTC	CASSVAMGLAGNIQYF
TRBD2	NA	TRBV6-5	TRBJ2-7	TGTGCCAGCAGAAAAACCGGGACTAGCAGCTACGAGCAGTACTTC	CASRKTGTSSYEQYF
TRBD1	NA	TRBV6-5	TRBJ2-7	TGTGCCAGCAGCTCCGGGACAGCAACCTACGAGCAGTACTTC	CASSSGTATYEQYF
NA	NA	TRBV12-1	TRBJ2-1	TGTGCCAGCAGCTCAAAACTAGCGGGGTACAATGAGCAGTTCTTC	CASSSKLAGYNEQFF
TRBD2	NA	TRBV6-5	TRBJ2-7	TGTGCCAGCAGTAGGGACTACTCGATTTCCTACGAGCAGTACTTC	CASSRDYSISYEQYF
NA	NA	TRBV6-2/TRBV6-3	TRBJ1-5	TGTGCCAGCAGTTACAGGAGGGAGAATCAGCCCCAGCATTTT	CASSYRRENQPQHF
NA	NA	TRBV15	TRBJ1-5	TGTGCCACCAGCAGAGATTCGGAGGGGATCTATCAGCCCCAGCATTTT	CATSRDSEGIYQPQHF
NA	few	TRBV28	TRBJ1-2	TGTGCCAGCAGATCCGTTACCTTTCGGTTTTACGGCTACACCTTC	CASRSVTFRFYGYTF
TRBD1	NA	TRBV7-9	TRBJ2-2	TGTGCCAGCAGCTGGGGACAGGTTGACACCGGGGAGCTGTTTTTT	CASSWGQVDTGELFF
NA	NA	TRBV5-1	TRBJ2-3	TGCGCCAGCAGCTTTCAGGCGTCTAGCACAGATACGCAGTATTTT	CASSFQASSTDTQYF
NA	once	TRBV10-3	TRBJ1-1	TGTGCCATCAGTCGGGTTACACGCAACACTGAAGCTTTCTTT	CAISRVTRNTEAFF
NA	NA	TRBV10-3	TRBJ1-1	TGTGCCATCAGCCGACGGGGGGAGGAGACTGAAGCTTTCTTT	CAISRRGEETEAFF
NA	NA	TRBV7-7	TRBJ2-2	TGTGCCAGCAGCTTAGGTCTACCCGGGGAGCTGTTTTTT	CASSLGLPGELFF
TRBD1	NA	TRBV4-1	TRBJ1-2	TGCGCCAGCAGCCAAGGGTTTATTCGAGGGGGCTCTAACTATGGCTACACCTTC	CASSQGFIRGGSNYGYTF
NA	NA	TRBV9	TRBJ1-6	TGTGCCAGCAGCGTAGACTGGTCACCCCTCCACTTT	CASSVDWSPLHF
NA	NA	TRBV2	TRBJ2-3	TGTGCCAGCAGTTACACAGATACGCAGTATTTT	CASSYTDTQYF
NA	NA	TRBV9	TRBJ2-4	TGTGCCAGCAGCTTCCGGGACTCTAATAGCATTCAGTACTTC	CASSFRDSNSIQYF
TRBD1	NA	TRBV28	TRBJ2-7	TGTGCCAGCAGACACCTCGGGACAGGGGTCTACGAGCAGTACTTC	CASRHLGTGVYEQYF
NA	NA	TRBV28	TRBJ1-5	TGTGCCAGCAGTCCAAAAGATGTCTGGGCCCGAAGCAATCAGCCCCAGCATTTT	CASSPKDVWARSNQPQHF
TRBD2	NA	TRBV29-1	TRBJ2-2	TGCAGCTTTTCGGACCGGGGGGGGAACACCGGGGAGCTGTTTTTT	CSFSDRGGNTGELFF
NA	once	TRBV15	TRBJ1-1	TGTGCCACCAGCAGAGATCTGGGCTCTGAAGCTTTCTTT	CATSRDLGSEAFF
NA	NA	TRBV5-1	TRBJ2-5	TGCGCCAGCAGCTTTGGACGGGGAATGGAGACCCAGTACTTC	CASSFGRGMETQYF
NA	NA	TRBV5-1	TRBJ1-4	TGCGCCAGCAGCTTGGGGCAGAATAATGAAAAACTGTTTTTT	CASSLGQNNEKLFF
TRBD2	NA	TRBV30	TRBJ2-3	TGTGCCTGGAGTCCAACTAGCGGATTCACCCTTAGCACAGATACGCAGTATTTT	CAWSPTSGFTLSTDTQYF